This passage covers 7 T cell receptor beta chains from one sample sequenced in a study of blood T cell repertoires in COVID-19. Measured with immunoSEQ multiplex PCR; TCRdb has only the in-frame clones, and not every one. The table includes about 40,000 clones, roughly 81% detected once. The sequencing input was peripheral blood. The receptors were gathered from a human donor in a cohort sampled during active COVID-19.

This clone was detected once. This chain connects TRBV6-5 to TRBJ1-2; the D gene is possibly TRBD1 (5 bases). The germline CDR1 and CDR2 sequences are MNHEY and SVGAGI. CDR3 length: 13 residues. The V and J ends lost 6 bases and 5 bases respectively, with 13 bases between them. CDR3 nucleotides: TGTGCCAGCAGAGAGACACAGGATTATGGCTACACCTTC. Residues: CASRETQDYGYTF.

In this sample, this clone turned up a few times. This sequence joins TRBV14 and TRBJ2-5, with D perhaps TRBD2 (5 bases). Germline V lookup: CDR1 SGHDN, CDR2 FVKESK. The CDR3 sequence is 15 residues long. V was trimmed by 0 bases and J by 4 bases, leaving 12 bases between them. The CDR3 here is CASSQDSGLAETQYF. The CDR3 bases are TGTGCCAGCAGCCAAGATTCGGGGTTGGCAGAGACCCAGTACTTC. Together with reference TRBV14 and TRBJ2-5, the CDR3 gives the full variable domain: EAGVTQFPSHSVIEKGQTVTLRCDPISGHDNLYWYRRVMGKEIKFLLHFVKESKQDESGMPNNRFLAERTGGTYSTLKVQPAELEDSGVYFCASSQDSGLAETQYFGPGTRLLVL.

The chain carries TRBV3-1 (or the pseudogene TRBV3-2) and TRBJ2-5; TRBD1 might be the D (6 bases). There are 14 residues in the CDR3. Germline V CDR1 and CDR2: LGHDT, YNNKEL (reference sequence). V was clipped by 6 bases and J by 5 bases, with 16 bases between them. CDR3: CASSLNQGRETQYF. The CDR3 DNA sequence: TGTGCCAGCAGTCTCAACCAGGGGCGGGAGACCCAGTACTTC.

The rearrangement joins TRBV21-1 to TRBJ2-3; the table's D call TRBD2 went unverified against the DNA. TRBV21-1 is listed as a pseudogene. This CDR3 is built from 16 residues. CDR3 in amino acids: CATGTSGGRSTDTQYF. CDR3 bases: TGTGCCACCGGGACTAGCGGGGGGCGTAGCACAGATACGCAGTATTTT.

This clone has just a few counts. J is TRBJ2-7 and V is TRBV20-1, with 10 bases fitting TRBD1. The CDR3 length is 14 residues. V shed 3 bases and J 6 bases; nucleotides not matched to a gene: 8. Germline CDR1 DFQATT, CDR2 SNEGSKA (reference sequence). The CDR3 region has the DNA TGCAGTGCTAGTCCGGGACAGGGGACAGTCGAGCAGTACTTC. Translation: CSASPGQGTVEQYF.

CDR3 bases: TGTGCCAGCTCACCAGCTATTGAGCTTCGGGGTTCACCCCTCCACTTT. It codes for CASSPAIELRGSPLHF. The rearrangement links TRBV18 to TRBJ1-6; D not certain. Germline CDR1 and CDR2: KGHSH and LQKENI. V was trimmed by 2 bases and J by 9 bases, leaving 17 bases between them. The CDR3 runs 16 residues.

The J gene is TRBJ1-6, the V gene TRBV19, with a possible D match to TRBD1 (6 bases). The CDR3 contains 16 residues. V was cut by 3 bases and J by 8 bases, with 17 bases left in between. Per the germline V gene, CDR1 is LNHDA and CDR2 is SQIVND (reference sequence). The CDR3 coding sequence is TGTGCCAGTAGTATCGACAGGTTAAGGGGCGATTCACCCCTCCACTTT. The encoded protein is CASSIDRLRGDSPLHF.